These 18 T cell receptor beta chains originate from one sample sequenced in a study of regulatory T cells in long-lasting Graves disease. Time point of the sample: newly diagnosed GD, antithyroid drugs for less than 3 months. Researchers made the TCR library from RNA that was extracted from PBMCs. Construction of the TCR beta libraries employed iRepertoire HTBI primers in conjunction with Arm-PCR of CDR3 regions. A single record per CDR3 protein comes from TCRdb applying MiXCR to the multiplex PCR reads. The sample includes some 400,000 distinct CDR3 sequences, just under 15% of them seen just once. The same data also went into a second study, on T cells in Graves' hyperthyroidism and ophthalmopathy.

Material: peripheral blood mononuclear cells (PBMCs), obtained at new diagnosis, from a patient treated with antithyroid drugs. The receptors stem from a woman aged 25 to 39 with Graves disease.

This clonotype has at least ten counts. The genes are TRBV20-1 and TRBJ2-1; 11 positions match TRBD2. The CDR3 runs 17 residues. The V gene's germline CDR1 is DFQATT and CDR2 SNEGSKA (reference sequence). V shed 6 bases, J shed 4 bases, and the junction held 14 bases outside the gene matches. The DNA of the CDR3 is TGCAGTGCACGCACCCTGGCGGTAGCGGGAGGGTACAATGAGCAGTTCTTC. Protein product: CSARTLAVAGGYNEQFF.

The chain combines TRBV27 with TRBJ2-4, with 7 bases fitting TRBD1. The germline V gene has CDR1 MNHEY and CDR2 SMNVEV (reference sequence). The CDR3 totals 14 residues. J was trimmed by 6 bases and V by 3 bases; bases with no gene match: 5. The CDR3 loop is CASSFRQGVNIQYF. DNA of the CDR3: TGTGCCAGCAGTTTTAGGCAGGGGGTAAACATTCAGTACTTC.

This clonotype was picked up many times. J is TRBJ2-5 and V is TRBV3-1, with D perhaps matching TRBD2 (6 bases). Looked up from germline, CDR1 is LGHDT and CDR2 is YNNKEL (reference sequence). The CDR3 runs to 17 residues. The V end lost 0 bases, the J end lost 2 bases, and 16 bases lay between the germline ends. CDR3 amino acids: CASSQERGSGEQETQYF. CDR3 coding DNA: TGTGCCAGCAGCCAAGAGAGGGGTAGCGGAGAACAAGAGACCCAGTACTTC.

The chain recombines TRBV7-8 with TRBJ2-5, with D uncertain. The CDR3 length is 13 residues. V was shortened by 2 bases and J by 4 bases, with 8 bases between the two germline ends. In germline, CDR1 is SGHVS, CDR2 FQNEAQ. The DNA of the CDR3 is TGTGCCAGCAGCTTAATCTCAGGAGAGACCCAGTACTTC. Translating gives CASSLISGETQYF.

The genes are TRBV19 and TRBJ1-1; D ambiguous. The CDR3 extends over 13 amino acids. V lost 7 bases, J lost 1 base, and 10 bases lay in between. Germline CDR1 LNHDA, CDR2 SQIVND (reference sequence). CDR3 coding DNA: TGTGCCAGTATCCCCCGTCGGAACACTGAAGCTTTCTTT. It yields the protein CASIPRRNTEAFF. The variable domain in full, with the rest retrieved from reference TRBV19 and TRBJ1-1, is DGGITQSPKYLFRKEGQNVTLSCEQNLNHDAMYWYRQDPGQGLRLIYYSQIVNDFQKGDIAEGYSVSREKKESFPLTVTSAQKNPTAFYLCASIPRRNTEAFFGQGTRLTVV.

This clonotype was observed at least ten times. This sequence joins TRBV11-2 and TRBJ2-1; D gene unclear. The CDR3 spans 11 residues. The germline gives CDR1 SGHAT, CDR2 FQNNGV. Trimming shortened V by 4 bases and J by 5 bases, and 3 bases separated the two germline ends. The chain's CDR3 is CASSSNNEQFF. The CDR3 coding sequence is TGTGCCAGCAGCTCAAACAATGAGCAGTTCTTC.

J is TRBJ1-1 and V is TRBV4-1; D remains unclear. CDR3 length: 14 residues. Germline CDR1 MGHRA, CDR2 YSYEKL. V lost 3 bases and J lost 8, with 16 bases in between. The CDR3 DNA reads as TGCGCCAGCAGCCAGGATGACACGGGCTGGGAAGCTTTCTTT. Amino acids: CASSQDDTGWEAFF.

At least ten counts were recorded for this clonotype. The chain links TRBV6-1 to TRBJ2-1; no clear D gene. The CDR3 consists of 13 residues. Germline V gene lookup returns CDR1 MNHNS and CDR2 SASEGT. V lost 5 bases, J lost 7 bases, and 12 bases lay in between. As DNA, the CDR3 is TGTGCCAGCAGTACGAACCTTGGGAATGAGCAGTTCTTC. It codes for CASSTNLGNEQFF.

This clonotype was seen a few times. This chain connects TRBV20-1 to TRBJ2-3; D not resolved. The CDR3 has 15 residues. V was shortened by 0 bases and J by 0 bases, with 10 bases between the two germline ends. CDR1 and CDR2 (germline): DFQATT, SNEGSKA (reference sequence). For the CDR3, the DNA is TGCAGTGCTAGAGATAGAACTTCTAGCACAGATACGCAGTATTTT. Encoded protein: CSARDRTSSTDTQYF.

This clonotype was observed a handful of times. This sequence joins TRBV12-3 or TRBV12-4 and TRBJ2-5; TRBD2 matches 7 bases. The CDR3 has 14 residues. V was pared by 5 bases and J by 5 bases, with 8 bases of the junction left unmatched. The CDR3 spells CASSPWDYEETQYF. The CDR3 coding sequence is TGTGCCAGCAGTCCTTGGGACTATGAGGAGACCCAGTACTTC.

This clonotype was observed at least ten times. The V call is TRBV30, the J call TRBJ1-5; 8 bases align to TRBD1. CDR3 length: 13 residues. V trimming: 6 bases; J trimming: 6 bases; junction bases outside the gene matches: 7. Germline V CDR1 and CDR2: GTSNPN, SVGIG (reference sequence). CDR3 DNA: TGTGCCTGTTCAGGGGGCCATGGTCAGCCCCAGCATTTT. This sequence encodes CACSGGHGQPQHF.

The rearrangement joins TRBV6-2 or TRBV6-3 to TRBJ2-1; no reliable D call. The CDR3 is 14 amino acids. V shed 2 bases and J shed 4 bases, with 9 bases lying between them. Germline CDR1 reads MNHEY; CDR2 reads SVGEGT. DNA of the CDR3: TGTGCCAGCAGTTACCGAGGCGTTTACAATGAGCAGTTCTTC. This sequence encodes CASSYRGVYNEQFF.

This clonotype was picked up many times. This rearrangement joins TRBV20-1 to TRBJ2-1, with 9 positions matching TRBD2. V trimming: 0 bases; J trimming: 3 bases; junction bases outside the gene matches: 6. The CDR3 length is 16 residues. Per the germline V gene, CDR1 is DFQATT and CDR2 is SNEGSKA (reference sequence). This chain's CDR3 is CSARDGIAGDYNEQFF. In DNA, the CDR3 is TGCAGTGCTAGAGACGGTATAGCGGGGGACTACAATGAGCAGTTCTTC.

At least ten counts were recorded for this clonotype. This chain uses TRBV2 with TRBJ2-7, with D unclear. Deletions cut 8 bases from V and 0 bases from J, with 8 bases between. Germline V CDR1 and CDR2: SNHLY, FYNNEI. CDR3 length: 12 amino acids. The CDR3 sequence: CASGRSSYEQYF. CDR3 nucleotide sequence: TGTGCCAGCGGTCGAAGCTCCTACGAGCAGTACTTC. The entire variable domain, with the rest obtained from reference TRBV2 and TRBJ2-7, is as follows: EPEVTQTPSHQVTQMGQEVILRCVPISNHLYFYWYRQILGQKVEFLVSFYNNEISEKSEIFDDQFSVERPDGSNFTLKIRSTKLEDSAMYFCASGRSSYEQYFGPGTRLTVT.

There are many counts of this clonotype. The CDR3 carries no conserved terminal phenylalanine or tryptophan, so it likely arises from a read error. The chain carries TRBV6-5 and TRBJ2-7; TRBD1 agrees at 7 bases. Germline V CDR1 and CDR2: MNHEY, SVGAGI. Trimming removed 4 bases from V and 1 base from J; junction bases left unmatched: 7. The CDR3 covers 15 residues. The DNA for the CDR3 is TGTGCCAGCAGTTCCCTAGGACAGGTATCCTACGAGCAGTACCTC. It specifies CASSSLGQVSYEQYL.

The chain combines TRBV14 with TRBJ2-1, with D possibly TRBD2 on 6 matching bases. Trimming shortened V by 3 bases and J by 9 bases, and 12 bases separated the two germline ends. The CDR3 runs to 13 residues. Germline V gene sequence: CDR1 SGHDN, CDR2 FVKESK. This CDR3 is CASSQSRETEQFF. CDR3 in DNA: TGTGCCAGCAGCCAGAGTCGGGAGACTGAGCAGTTCTTC.

V usage is TRBV7-3 and J usage is TRBJ1-3; a weak D match, TRBD1 (5 bases). V was cut by 1 base and J by 4 bases, with 11 bases left in between. The CDR3 has 15 residues. Germline assignment: CDR1 SGHTA and CDR2 FQGTGA. CDR3 DNA sequence: TGTGCCAGCAGCTTAAGCCCAGGGTCGGGAAACACCATATATTTT. This gives the protein CASSLSPGSGNTIYF. The variable domain in full, completed from reference TRBV7-3 and TRBJ1-3, reads GAGVSQTPSNKVTEKGKYVELRCDPISGHTALYWYRQSLGQGPEFLIYFQGTGAADDSGLPNDRFFAVRPEGSVSTLKIQRTERGDSAVYLCASSLSPGSGNTIYFGEGSWLTVV.

This clonotype was observed a few times. V usage is TRBV28 and J usage is TRBJ1-5; D gene ambiguous. CDR1 is MDHEN, CDR2 SYDVKM, per germline. This CDR3 spans 16 amino acids. The germline V and J ends were trimmed by 6 bases and 3 bases, with 18 bases remaining between them. The CDR3 DNA follows: TGTGCCAGCAGGCTGACCTTCGGACTGAACAATCAGCCCCAGCATTTT. This encodes CASRLTFGLNNQPQHF.